This TCR beta chain was profiled in a study of response to subunit inactivated influenza vaccine. Study results and caveats: The authors suggested that every seasonal influenza vaccination recruits few new T cells.

This clonotype was counted only a few times. As yet, its antigen is unknown. Each CDR3 protein is one row after TCRdb ran MiXCR on the RT-PCR reads. This sample has about 160,000 distinct CDR3 sequences, with about 11% found just once. CDR1 and CDR2 (germline): SGHTA, FQGNSA. There are 14 residues in the CDR3. Trimming stripped 5 bases from V and 3 bases from J, with 14 bases between. The chain is built from TRBV7-2 and TRBJ2-7; D ambiguous. The sequence was obtained from a man aged 45-60 years who received an inactivated influenza vaccine. The starting material was non-naive T cells sorted from PBMCs, obtained more than 35 days after vaccination. CDR3 amino acids: CASSPGGRVYEQYF. The CDR3 DNA sequence: TGTGCCAGCAGCCCGGGTGGCAGAGTCTACGAGCAGTACTTC. The complete variable domain, with remaining parts taken from reference TRBV7-2 and TRBJ2-7, reads GAGVSQSPSNKVTEKGKDVELRCDPISGHTALYWYRQSLGQGLEFLIYFQGNSAPDKSGLPSDRFSAERTGGSVSTLTIQRTQQEDSAVYLCASSPGGRVYEQYFGPGTRLTVT.